This TCR beta chain was documented in a study of CXCR3-negative and CXCR3-positive naive CD8 T cells. Study details: Each library held about 1.5 +/- 0.3 million TRB reads, about 140 million in total.

Study outcomes and limitations: TCR interaction strength was inferred from TRB CDR3 physicochemistry, as CD5 matched across naive subsets.

Definition of naive CD8+ T cells rested on a CD45RO-CCR7+CD27+CD95- profile. The study made its TRB cDNA libraries by 5' RACE, adding UMI labels. TCRdb reprocessed the 5' RACE reads and reports one entry per CDR3 protein, with no DNA. The sample holds around 50,000 distinct CDR3 sequences. A remark on this clonotype: Its antigen is currently unknown.

Germline V CDR1 and CDR2: SGHTA, FQGNSA. This CDR3 region has 16 residues. The receptor was derived from a human donor in good health. Some clones in this sample may be carry-over from other donors' samples. What was sequenced was naive CXCR3- CD8+ T cells from blood. The subset here: CD45RO-CCR7+CD27+CD95- naive CD8+ T cells lacking CXCR3 (TNR3-). V and J are TRBV7-2 and TRBJ2-5; with no DNA, the TCRdb D assignment of TRBD1 cannot be verified. This CDR3 reads CASSLVYVRGKETQYF.